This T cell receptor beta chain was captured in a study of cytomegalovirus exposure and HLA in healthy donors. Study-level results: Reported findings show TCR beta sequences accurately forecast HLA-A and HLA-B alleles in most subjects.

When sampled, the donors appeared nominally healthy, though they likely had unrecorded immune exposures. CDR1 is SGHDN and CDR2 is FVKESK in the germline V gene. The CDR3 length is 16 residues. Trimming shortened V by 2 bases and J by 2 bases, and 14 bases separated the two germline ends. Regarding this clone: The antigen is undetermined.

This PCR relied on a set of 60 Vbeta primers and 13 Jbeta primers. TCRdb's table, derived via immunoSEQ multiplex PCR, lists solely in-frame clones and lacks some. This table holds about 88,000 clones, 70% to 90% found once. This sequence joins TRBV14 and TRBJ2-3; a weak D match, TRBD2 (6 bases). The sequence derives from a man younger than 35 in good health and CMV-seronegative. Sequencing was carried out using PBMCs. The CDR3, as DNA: TGTGCCAGCAGCCAATCTATTAGCGGCTACACAGATACGCAGTATTTT. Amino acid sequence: CASSQSISGYTDTQYF.